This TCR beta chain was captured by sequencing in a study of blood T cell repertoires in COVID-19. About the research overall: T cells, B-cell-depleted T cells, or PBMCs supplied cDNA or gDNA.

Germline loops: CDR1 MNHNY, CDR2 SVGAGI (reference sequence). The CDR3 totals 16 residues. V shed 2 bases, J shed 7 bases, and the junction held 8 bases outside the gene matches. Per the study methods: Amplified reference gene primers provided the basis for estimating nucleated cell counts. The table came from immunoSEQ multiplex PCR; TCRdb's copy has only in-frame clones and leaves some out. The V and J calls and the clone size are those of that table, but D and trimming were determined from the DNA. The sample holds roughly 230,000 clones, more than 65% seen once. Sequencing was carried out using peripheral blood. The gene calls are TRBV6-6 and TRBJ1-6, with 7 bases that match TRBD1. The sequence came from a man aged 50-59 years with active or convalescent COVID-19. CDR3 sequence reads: CASSYGDSRSNSPLHF. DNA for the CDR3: TGTGCCAGCAGTTACGGGGACAGTCGATCCAATTCACCCCTCCACTTT.